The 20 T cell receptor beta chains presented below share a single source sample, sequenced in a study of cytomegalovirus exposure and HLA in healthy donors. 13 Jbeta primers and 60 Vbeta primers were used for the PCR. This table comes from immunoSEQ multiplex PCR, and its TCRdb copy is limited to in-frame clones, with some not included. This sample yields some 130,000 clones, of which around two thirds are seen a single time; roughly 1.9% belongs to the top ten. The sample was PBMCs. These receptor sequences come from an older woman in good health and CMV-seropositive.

CDR3 bases: TGTGCCAGCAGTCCCGAAGGGACAGGAGACTACGAGCAGTACTTC. Its translation is CASSPEGTGDYEQYF. The rearrangement links TRBV2 to TRBJ2-7, with TRBD1 matching 8 bases. The CDR3 runs 15 residues. The trim removed 5 bases at V and 3 bases at J, leaving 9 bases unmatched. Germline assignment: CDR1 SNHLY and CDR2 FYNNEI. Full variable domain (rest looked up from reference TRBV2 and TRBJ2-7): EPEVTQTPSHQVTQMGQEVILRCVPISNHLYFYWYRQILGQKVEFLVSFYNNEISEKSEIFDDQFSVERPDGSNFTLKIRSTKLEDSAMYFCASSPEGTGDYEQYFGPGTRLTVT.

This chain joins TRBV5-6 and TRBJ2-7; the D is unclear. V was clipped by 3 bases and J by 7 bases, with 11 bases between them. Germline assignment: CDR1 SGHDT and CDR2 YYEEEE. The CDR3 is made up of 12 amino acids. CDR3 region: CASSSSYKEQYF. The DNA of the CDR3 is TGTGCCAGCAGCTCGAGTTATAAGGAGCAGTACTTC.

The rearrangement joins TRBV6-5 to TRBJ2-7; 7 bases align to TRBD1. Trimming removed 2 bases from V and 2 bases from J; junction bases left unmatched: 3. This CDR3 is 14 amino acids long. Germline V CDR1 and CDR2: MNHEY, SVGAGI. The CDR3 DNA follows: TGTGCCAGCAGTTACGTACAGGGGCCCTACGAGCAGTACTTC. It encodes CASSYVQGPYEQYF.

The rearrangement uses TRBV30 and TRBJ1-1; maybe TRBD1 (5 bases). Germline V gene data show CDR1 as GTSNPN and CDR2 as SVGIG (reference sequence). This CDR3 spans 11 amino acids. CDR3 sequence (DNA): TGTGCAAGGGGAAGGAACACTGAAGCTTTCTTT. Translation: CARGRNTEAFF.

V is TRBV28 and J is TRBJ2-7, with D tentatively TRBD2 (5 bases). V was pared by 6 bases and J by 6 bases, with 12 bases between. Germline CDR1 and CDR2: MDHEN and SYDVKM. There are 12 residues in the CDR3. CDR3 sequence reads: CASSSLAGEQYF. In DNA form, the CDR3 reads TGTGCCAGCAGCTCTCTGGCGGGCGAGCAGTACTTC.

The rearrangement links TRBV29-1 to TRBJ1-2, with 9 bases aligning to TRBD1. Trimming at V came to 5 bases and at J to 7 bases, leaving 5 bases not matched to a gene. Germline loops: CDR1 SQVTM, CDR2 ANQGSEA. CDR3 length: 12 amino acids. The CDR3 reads CSVSTGGSGYTF. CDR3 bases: TGCAGCGTTTCAACAGGGGGCTCTGGCTACACCTTC.

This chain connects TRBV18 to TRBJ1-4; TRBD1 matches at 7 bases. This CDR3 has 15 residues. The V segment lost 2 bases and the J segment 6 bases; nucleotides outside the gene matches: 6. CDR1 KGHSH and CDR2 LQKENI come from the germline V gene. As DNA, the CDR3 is TGTGCCAGCTCACCATCCGGACAGGACCATGAAAAACTGTTTTTT. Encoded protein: CASSPSGQDHEKLFF.

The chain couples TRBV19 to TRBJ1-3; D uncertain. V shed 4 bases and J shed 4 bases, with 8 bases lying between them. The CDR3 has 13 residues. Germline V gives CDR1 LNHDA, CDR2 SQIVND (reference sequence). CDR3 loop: CASSNLQGNTIYF. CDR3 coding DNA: TGTGCCAGTAGTAACCTACAGGGAAACACCATATATTTT.

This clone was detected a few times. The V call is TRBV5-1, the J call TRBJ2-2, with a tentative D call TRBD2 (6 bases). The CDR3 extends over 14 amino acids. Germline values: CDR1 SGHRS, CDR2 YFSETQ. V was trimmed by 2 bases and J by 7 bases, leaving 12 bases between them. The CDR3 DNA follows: TGCGCCAGCAGCTTCGGGGGATCAGGCGGGGAGCTGTTTTTT. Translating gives CASSFGGSGGELFF.

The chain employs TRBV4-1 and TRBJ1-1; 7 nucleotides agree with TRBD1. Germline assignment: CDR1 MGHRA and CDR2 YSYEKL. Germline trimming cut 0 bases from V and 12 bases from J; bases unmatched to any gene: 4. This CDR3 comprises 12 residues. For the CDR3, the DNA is TGCGCCAGCAGCCAAGAAACAGGGGTATCTTTCTTT. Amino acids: CASSQETGVSFF.

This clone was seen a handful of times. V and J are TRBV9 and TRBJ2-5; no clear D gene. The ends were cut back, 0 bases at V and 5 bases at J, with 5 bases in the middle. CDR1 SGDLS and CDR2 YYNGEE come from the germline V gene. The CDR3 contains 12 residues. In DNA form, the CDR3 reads TGTGCCAGCAGCGTAGACGAGGAGACCCAGTACTTC. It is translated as CASSVDEETQYF.

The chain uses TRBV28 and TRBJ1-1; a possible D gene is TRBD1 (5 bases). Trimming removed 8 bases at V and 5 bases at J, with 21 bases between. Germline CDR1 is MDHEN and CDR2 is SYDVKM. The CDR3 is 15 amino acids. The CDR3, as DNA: TGTGCCAGCGGATTTACACCGGGGGAAGGGACTGAAGCTTTCTTT. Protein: CASGFTPGEGTEAFF.

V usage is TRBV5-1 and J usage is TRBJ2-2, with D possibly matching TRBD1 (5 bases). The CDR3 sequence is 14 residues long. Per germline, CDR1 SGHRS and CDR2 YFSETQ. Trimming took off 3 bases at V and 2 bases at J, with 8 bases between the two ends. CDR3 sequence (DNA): TGCGCCAGCAGCTCGCAGGGAAACACCGGGGAGCTGTTTTTT. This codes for CASSSQGNTGELFF.

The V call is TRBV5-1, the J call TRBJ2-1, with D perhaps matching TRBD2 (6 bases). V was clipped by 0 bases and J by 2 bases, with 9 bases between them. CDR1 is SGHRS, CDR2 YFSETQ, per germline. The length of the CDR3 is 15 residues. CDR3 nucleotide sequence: TGCGCCAGCAGCTTGGTAGCGGACCCCTACAATGAGCAGTTCTTC. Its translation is CASSLVADPYNEQFF.

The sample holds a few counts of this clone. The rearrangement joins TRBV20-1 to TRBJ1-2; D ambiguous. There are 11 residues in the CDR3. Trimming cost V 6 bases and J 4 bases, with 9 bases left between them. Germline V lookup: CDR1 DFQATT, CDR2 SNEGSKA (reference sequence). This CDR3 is CSADWRYGYTF. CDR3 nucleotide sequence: TGCAGTGCCGACTGGCGCTATGGCTACACCTTC.

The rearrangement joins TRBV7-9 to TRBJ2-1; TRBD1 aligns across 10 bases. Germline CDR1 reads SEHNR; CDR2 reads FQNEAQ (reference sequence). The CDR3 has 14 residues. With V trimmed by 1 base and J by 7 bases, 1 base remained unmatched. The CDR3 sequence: CASSLGTGGNEQFF. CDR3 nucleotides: TGTGCCAGCAGCTTAGGGACAGGGGGAAATGAGCAGTTCTTC.

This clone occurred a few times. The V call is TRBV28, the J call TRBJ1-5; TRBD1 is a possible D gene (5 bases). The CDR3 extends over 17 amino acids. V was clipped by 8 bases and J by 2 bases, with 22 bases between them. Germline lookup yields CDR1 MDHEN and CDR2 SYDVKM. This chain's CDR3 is CASWGFGKGMGNQPQHF. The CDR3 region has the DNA TGTGCCAGCTGGGGTTTTGGAAAGGGGATGGGCAATCAGCCCCAGCATTTT.

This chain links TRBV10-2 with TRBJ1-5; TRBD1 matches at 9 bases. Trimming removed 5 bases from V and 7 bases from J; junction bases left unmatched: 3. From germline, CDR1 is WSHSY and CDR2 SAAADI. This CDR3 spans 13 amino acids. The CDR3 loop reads CASSFGQGQPQHF. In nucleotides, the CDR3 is TGCGCCAGCAGTTTCGGACAGGGGCAGCCCCAGCATTTT.

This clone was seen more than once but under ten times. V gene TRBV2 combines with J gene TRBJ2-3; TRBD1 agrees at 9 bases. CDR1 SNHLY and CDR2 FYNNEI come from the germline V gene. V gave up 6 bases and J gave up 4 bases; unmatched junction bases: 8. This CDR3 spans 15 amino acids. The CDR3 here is CASRSQGQGSDTQYF. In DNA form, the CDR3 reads TGTGCCAGCAGGAGCCAGGGACAGGGTTCAGATACGCAGTATTTT.

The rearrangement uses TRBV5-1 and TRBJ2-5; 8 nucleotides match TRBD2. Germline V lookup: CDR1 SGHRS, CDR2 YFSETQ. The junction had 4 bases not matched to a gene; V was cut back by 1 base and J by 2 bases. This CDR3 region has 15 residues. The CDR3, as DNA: TGCGCCAGCAGCTTGCCATCGGGAGGGCAAGAGACCCAGTACTTC. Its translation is CASSLPSGGQETQYF. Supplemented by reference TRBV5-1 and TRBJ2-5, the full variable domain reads KAGVTQTPRYLIKTRGQQVTLSCSPISGHRSVSWYQQTPGQGLQFLFEYFSETQRNKGNFPGRFSGRQFSNSRSEMNVSTLELGDSALYLCASSLPSGGQETQYFGPGTRLLVL.